Shown below are 30 T cell receptor beta chains from a single sample sequenced in a study of T-cell reconstitution after alpha-beta-depleted transplantation in children. TCRbeta library construction was performed incorporating unique molecular identifiers. Each CDR3 protein gets one entry after TCRdb re-called the PCR reads with MiXCR. The table lists approximately 230,000 distinct CDR3 sequences, 20% to 30% of them singletons. Here the sequenced sample was PBMCs, mostly from graft donor cells, taken 360 days after TCRalphabeta/CD19-depleted stem cell transplant. The receptors derive from a female patient aged 2 to 10 who had a stem cell transplant for congenital amegakaryocytic thrombocytopenia, so the T cells may come from the graft donor.

This chain uses TRBV11-1 with TRBJ2-3; 10 bases fit TRBD2. The CDR3 length is 18 residues. V lost 7 bases, J lost 2 bases, and 15 bases stayed unmatched. Germline CDR1 SGHAT, CDR2 FQDESV (reference sequence). The chain's CDR3 is CASTPLLAGVRDTDTQYF. CDR3 DNA sequence: TGTGCCAGCACCCCCCTTCTAGCGGGAGTCAGGGACACAGATACGCAGTATTTT.

The rearrangement joins TRBV6-4 to TRBJ2-1; 10 positions agree with TRBD2. Losses at the gene ends were 7 bases for V and 8 bases for J; bases not matched to a gene: 8. CDR1 and CDR2 (germline): MRHNA, SNTAGT. This CDR3 has 14 residues. CDR3 residues: CASKEREGRHEQFF. The CDR3 nucleotides are TGTGCCAGCAAGGAGCGGGAGGGCCGTCATGAGCAGTTCTTC.

The genes are TRBV28 and TRBJ2-5; D ambiguous. V was cut by 6 bases and J by 5 bases, with 13 bases left in between. Germline values: CDR1 MDHEN, CDR2 SYDVKM. The CDR3 consists of 13 residues. The CDR3 loop reads CASSVELGETQYF. Written as DNA, the CDR3 is TGTGCCAGCAGCGTGGAGTTAGGGGAGACCCAGTACTTC.

The rearrangement uses TRBV24-1 and TRBJ2-2; D uncertain. CDR3 length: 15 amino acids. Germline values: CDR1 KGHDR, CDR2 SFDVKD. Trimming cost V 0 bases and J 1 base, with 5 bases left between them. The CDR3 loop reads CATSDLQENTGELFF. The CDR3 DNA is TGTGCCACCAGTGATTTGCAAGAGAACACCGGGGAGCTGTTTTTT.

Ten or more counts support this clonotype. The V gene is TRBV24-1, the J gene TRBJ2-2; no reliable D call. This CDR3 comprises 15 residues. Germline V CDR1 and CDR2: KGHDR, SFDVKD. V was pared by 5 bases and J by 2 bases, with 11 bases between. The CDR3 coding sequence is TGTGCCACCAGTGGGCCGAACGGCAACACCGGGGAGCTGTTTTTT. This encodes CATSGPNGNTGELFF.

The rearrangement uses TRBV6-5 and TRBJ2-3, with TRBD1 matching over 8 bases. The ends lost 0 bases at V and 6 bases at J; junction bases unmatched: 2. Germline CDR1 and CDR2: MNHEY and SVGAGI. The CDR3 is 14 residues long. The CDR3 DNA reads as TGTGCCAGCAGTTACTCACAGGGGGTGGATACGCAGTATTTT. It specifies CASSYSQGVDTQYF.

This clonotype was counted many times. The CDR3, as DNA: TGCAGCGTTGAGTCAGAGACCCAGTACTTC. This gives the protein CSVESETQYF. This chain joins TRBV29-1 and TRBJ2-5; D gene unclear. Trimming pared 3 bases from V and 4 bases from J, leaving 3 bases between. The CDR3 has 10 amino acids. Looked up from germline, CDR1 is SQVTM and CDR2 is ANQGSEA.

The chain uses TRBV3-1 and TRBJ2-7; no definite D call. The V gene's germline CDR1 is LGHDT and CDR2 YNNKEL (reference sequence). The CDR3 is 11 residues long. V lost 4 bases and J lost 5, with 6 bases in between. Written as DNA, the CDR3 is TGTGCCAGCAGCCGGAAGGACGAGCAGTACTTC. Amino acids: CASSRKDEQYF.

The V and J genes are TRBV29-1 and TRBJ1-2, with no clear D. This CDR3 spans 11 amino acids. V dropped 4 bases and J dropped 4 bases, with 7 bases sitting between them. Germline CDR1 is SQVTM and CDR2 is ANQGSEA. CDR3 sequence reads: CSVAVSYGYTF. The CDR3 DNA is TGCAGCGTTGCAGTGAGCTATGGCTACACCTTC.

This clonotype was counted a few times. The rearrangement uses TRBV5-6 and TRBJ2-4, with 9 bases that match TRBD1. After removal of 4 bases from V and 10 bases from J, the junction contained 6 bases not matched to a gene. Germline CDR1 and CDR2: SGHDT and YYEEEE. The CDR3 extends over 13 amino acids. CDR3 in amino acids: CASSARDRVIQYF. The CDR3, as DNA: TGTGCCAGCAGCGCCCGGGACAGGGTTATTCAGTACTTC.

This chain uses TRBV7-9 with TRBJ2-3; TRBD2 might be the D (6 bases). Trimming shortened V by 2 bases and J by 1 base, and 10 bases separated the two germline ends. The CDR3 is made up of 15 amino acids. The germline gives CDR1 SEHNR, CDR2 FQNEAQ (reference sequence). The CDR3 DNA follows: TGTGCCAGCAGCTTACTCCCTAGCGGCACAGATACGCAGTATTTT. This sequence encodes CASSLLPSGTDTQYF.

This clonotype was detected a few times. This rearrangement joins TRBV4-1 to TRBJ1-1, with a weak D call TRBD1 (6 bases). The ends were cut back, 1 base at V and 1 base at J, with 10 bases in the middle. The CDR3 spans 15 residues. CDR1 is MGHRA, CDR2 YSYEKL, per germline. The chain's CDR3 is CASSQGPGQNTEAFF. CDR3 coding DNA: TGCGCCAGCAGCCAAGGGCCGGGACAGAACACTGAAGCTTTCTTT.

Only a few counts were recorded for this clonotype. The genes are TRBV6-2 or TRBV6-3 and TRBJ1-5, with D uncertain. There are 15 residues in the CDR3. V gave up 5 bases and J gave up 0 bases, with 11 bases separating them. From germline, CDR1 is MNHEY and CDR2 SVGEGT. CDR3 nucleotide sequence: TGTGCCAGCAGTCGGACGGCTTATAGCAATCAGCCCCAGCATTTT. This gives the protein CASSRTAYSNQPQHF.

This clonotype was seen only a few times. The chain links TRBV24-1 to TRBJ2-1; 9 bases map to TRBD2. V trimming: 7 bases; J trimming: 8 bases; junction bases outside the gene matches: 11. CDR1 is KGHDR, CDR2 SFDVKD, per germline. This CDR3 has 15 residues. CDR3 residues: CATRNSGGSQYEQFF. DNA for the CDR3: TGTGCCACCAGAAATAGCGGGGGAAGTCAATATGAGCAGTTCTTC.

This clonotype was seen ten or more times. This chain connects TRBV7-6 to TRBJ2-1; no definite D call. V lost 0 bases to trimming and J lost 2 bases, with 14 bases between them. The CDR3 extends over 17 amino acids. CDR1 and CDR2 from the germline V gene are SGHVS and FNYEAQ. CDR3 coding DNA: TGTGCCAGCAGCTTAGCGGGCGGCCCTCTTACCTACAATGAGCAGTTCTTC. It yields the protein CASSLAGGPLTYNEQFF.

This chain joins TRBV7-8 and TRBJ2-2; no definite D call. The V and J ends lost 5 bases and 1 base respectively, with 11 bases between them. Germline assignment: CDR1 SGHVS and CDR2 FQNEAQ. CDR3 size: 15 residues. The CDR3 protein is CASSLPTRNTGELFF. CDR3 in DNA: TGTGCCAGCAGCCTGCCGACTCGGAACACCGGGGAGCTGTTTTTT.

This clonotype was seen many times. The rearrangement joins TRBV4-1 to TRBJ2-7; 7 nucleotides match TRBD1. Per germline, CDR1 MGHRA and CDR2 YSYEKL. There are 15 residues in the CDR3. V lost 4 bases, J lost 6 bases, and 12 bases stayed unmatched. CDR3 coding DNA: TGCGCCAGCAGCCGAGACAGGGCGGTTCGTTCCGAGCAGTACTTC. Translating it yields CASSRDRAVRSEQYF.

This sequence joins TRBV4-1 and TRBJ1-2; no clear D gene. The CDR3 loop spans 16 amino acids. Germline loops: CDR1 MGHRA, CDR2 YSYEKL. V was cut by 3 bases and J by 4 bases, with 18 bases left in between. The CDR3 here is CASSQVRGSASYGYTF. The CDR3 DNA is TGCGCCAGCAGCCAGGTCCGGGGTTCGGCGTCCTATGGCTACACCTTC.

This clonotype has at least ten counts. The chain recombines TRBV18 with TRBJ2-5, with a weak D call TRBD2 (6 bases). V was pared by 2 bases and J by 2 bases, with 6 bases between. The CDR3 covers 13 residues. Looked up from germline, CDR1 is KGHSH and CDR2 is LQKENI. CDR3 in DNA: TGTGCCAGCTCACCAGCGGGACAAGAGACCCAGTACTTC. Its protein is CASSPAGQETQYF.

The rearrangement joins TRBV25-1 to TRBJ2-4; D is ambiguous. The V and J ends lost 4 bases and 2 bases respectively, with 6 bases between them. Germline values: CDR1 MGHDK, CDR2 SYGVNS. The CDR3 runs 13 residues. In DNA, the CDR3 is TGTGCCAGCAGTGGTTTAACCAAAAACATTCAGTACTTC. It specifies CASSGLTKNIQYF.

This clonotype was seen a few times. V and J are TRBV28 and TRBJ1-5; D ambiguous. Germline V gene sequence: CDR1 MDHEN, CDR2 SYDVKM. The CDR3 consists of 14 residues. Deletions cut 8 bases from V and 1 base from J, with 12 bases between. The chain's CDR3 is CASGEDWSNQPQHF. The CDR3 bases are TGTGCCAGCGGTGAAGATTGGAGCAATCAGCCCCAGCATTTT.

This chain links TRBV7-9 with TRBJ1-1, with a tentative D call TRBD1 (6 bases). V was trimmed by 2 bases and J by 10 bases, leaving 14 bases between them. The CDR3 is 13 amino acids. From germline, CDR1 is SEHNR and CDR2 FQNEAQ (reference sequence). In DNA form, the CDR3 reads TGTGCCAGCAGCTTACGGCCAGGAGGGGGAGCTTTCTTT. Its protein is CASSLRPGGGAFF.

The chain uses TRBV11-2 and TRBJ2-4; TRBD1 matches at 7 bases. The length of the CDR3 is 15 residues. The germline V gene encodes CDR1 SGHAT and CDR2 FQNNGV. J lost 3 bases, V lost 5 bases, and 7 bases had no gene match. CDR3 sequence: CASSHLRTGKNIQYF. The CDR3 DNA reads TGTGCCAGCAGCCACTTAAGGACAGGCAAAAACATTCAGTACTTC.

By sample share, this clonotype is medium-sized (0.01 to 0.1%). The chain links TRBV30 to TRBJ1-2, with D unclear. The CDR3 runs 12 residues. Trimming shortened V by 0 bases and J by 8 bases, and 10 bases separated the two germline ends. Germline lookup yields CDR1 GTSNPN and CDR2 SVGIG (reference sequence). The CDR3 DNA sequence: TGTGCCTGGAGTGTCGACACGGGAGGCTACACCTTC. This translates into CAWSVDTGGYTF.

This clonotype showed up just a few times. The chain uses TRBV6-5 and TRBJ1-6, with D uncertain. V lost 3 bases and J 3 bases, leaving 12 bases between the germline ends. CDR1 and CDR2 (germline): MNHEY, SVGAGI. The CDR3 extends over 16 amino acids. The CDR3 DNA sequence: TGTGCCAGCAGTTATCGGACCGAGTACTATAATTCACCCCTCCACTTT. It codes for CASSYRTEYYNSPLHF.

The V call is TRBV27, the J call TRBJ2-5; possible D gene TRBD2, 6 bases. CDR3 length equals 14 residues. In germline, CDR1 is MNHEY, CDR2 SMNVEV (reference sequence). V was shortened by 5 bases and J by 7 bases, with 17 bases between the two germline ends. CDR3 in DNA: TGTGCCAGCAGTCCCATAGCGGCCGTAGGGACCCAGTACTTC. It codes for CASSPIAAVGTQYF.

This chain connects TRBV4-3 to TRBJ2-3; 7 nucleotides agree with TRBD2. The CDR3 runs to 15 residues. Trimming took 2 bases from V and 4 from J; bases not matched to a gene: 6. From germline, CDR1 is LGHNA and CDR2 YSLEER. The CDR3 reads CASSQFSGEADTQYF. The CDR3, as DNA: TGCGCCAGCAGCCAATTCAGCGGGGAGGCAGATACGCAGTATTTT.

This clonotype has more than one count but fewer than ten. The genes are TRBV7-9 and TRBJ1-1, with D perhaps TRBD1 (5 bases). The germline gives CDR1 SEHNR, CDR2 FQNEAQ (reference sequence). The CDR3 contains 15 residues. V was clipped by 6 bases and J by 2 bases, with 16 bases between them. The CDR3 loop is CASRPNPGLNTEAFF. DNA of the CDR3: TGTGCCAGCAGACCAAATCCGGGACTCAACACTGAAGCTTTCTTT.

CDR3 loop: CATSDSTGVNTEAFF. CDR3 in DNA: TGTGCCACCAGTGACTCGACAGGGGTGAACACTGAAGCTTTCTTT. This rearrangement joins TRBV24-1 to TRBJ1-1, with 8 bases identical to TRBD1. The CDR3 is 15 amino acids. Unmatched junction bases numbered 3, after V lost 4 bases and J lost 0 bases. Germline lookup yields CDR1 KGHDR and CDR2 SFDVKD.

This clonotype was seen a handful of times. This chain joins TRBV4-1 and TRBJ1-1, with D hard to call. Germline CDR1 reads MGHRA; CDR2 reads YSYEKL. The CDR3 is made up of 14 amino acids. Trimming removed 2 bases at V and 5 bases at J, with 12 bases between. The CDR3 is CASSQPIGRTEAFF. CDR3 nucleotide sequence: TGCGCCAGCAGCCAACCGATAGGGAGAACTGAAGCTTTCTTT.